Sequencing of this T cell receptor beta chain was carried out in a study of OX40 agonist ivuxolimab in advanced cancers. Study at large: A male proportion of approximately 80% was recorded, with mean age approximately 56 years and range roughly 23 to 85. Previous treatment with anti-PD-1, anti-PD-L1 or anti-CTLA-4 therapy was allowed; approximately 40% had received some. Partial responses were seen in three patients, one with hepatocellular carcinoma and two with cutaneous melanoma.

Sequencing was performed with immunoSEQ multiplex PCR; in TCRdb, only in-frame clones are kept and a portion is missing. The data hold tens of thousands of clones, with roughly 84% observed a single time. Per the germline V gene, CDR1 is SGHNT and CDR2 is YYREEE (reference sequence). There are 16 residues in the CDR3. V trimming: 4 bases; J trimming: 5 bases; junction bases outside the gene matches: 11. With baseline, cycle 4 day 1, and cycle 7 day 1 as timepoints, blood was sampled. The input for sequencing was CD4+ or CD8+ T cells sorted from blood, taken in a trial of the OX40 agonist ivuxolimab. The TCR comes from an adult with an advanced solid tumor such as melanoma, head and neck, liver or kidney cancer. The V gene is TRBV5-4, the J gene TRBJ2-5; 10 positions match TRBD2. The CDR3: CASSLGASGSGETQYF. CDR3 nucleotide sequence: TGTGCCAGCAGCCTGGGCGCTAGCGGGAGTGGGGAGACCCAGTACTTC.